Given below is one TCR beta chain in context. The antigen remains unidentified. Trimming pared 4 bases from V and 6 bases from J, leaving 18 bases between. The germline V gene has CDR1 LGHNA and CDR2 YSLEER. This CDR3 is 15 amino acids long. This entry is derived from a study of cytomegalovirus exposure and HLA in healthy donors. Across the whole study: The Caucasian-associated ancestry cluster held around 81% of 350 to 450 genotyped donors.

Study-level findings and limits: Among donors in an Asian-associated ancestry cluster, a later analysis reportedly found fewer N-insertions than the roughly 700-donor mean.

It was with 60 Vbeta and 13 Jbeta primers that the PCR ran. Using immunoSEQ multiplex PCR, the repertoire was profiled, and TCRdb retains in-frame clones only, with some absent. The sample includes about 160,000 clones, about three quarters of them seen just once. The sample consisted of PBMCs. This clonotype was obtained from a woman aged 40 to 50 in good health and CMV-seropositive. The gene calls are TRBV4-3 and TRBJ1-2, with D possibly matching TRBD1 (6 bases). CDR3 sequence (DNA): TGCGCCAGCAGCCGCTACAGGGACGATACGGATGGCTACACCTTC. Translating it yields CASSRYRDDTDGYTF.